This T cell receptor (beta chain) is drawn from a study of T-cell reconstitution after alpha-beta-depleted transplantation in children listed by TCRdb under 2016. Notes on the research overall: The study quantitatively tracked T-cell immune reconstitution after TCRalphabeta/CD19-depleted allogeneic hematopoietic cell transplantation in children using TCR repertoire profiling.

On this clonotype itself: Its antigen remains unidentified. One base away there is no much larger clone; base qualities are not given.

The junction shows trimming of 0 bases on V and 7 bases on J, plus 19 bases between the germline ends. Including cysteine and phenylalanine, the CDR3 has 17 amino acids. This entry keeps only the CDR3 DNA: 51 bases, framed from base 1. The germline V gene specifies SGHVS as CDR1 and FNYEAQ as CDR2. Library prep was done by PCR. The instrument was an Illumina HiSeq 2500. TCR library preparation used molecular barcoding, with unique molecular identifiers applied to normalize quantification of the TCRbeta repertoire. TCRdb cleaned the public reads at Q25 with fastp, built clones with MiXCR and kept in-frame beta chains. Every distinct CDR3 protein forms one entry, paired with its most common genes and DNA. This sample is represented by 490,000 or so distinct CDR3 sequences; around 13% of them were singletons. The ten most abundant clones make up approximately 5.4% of the sample.

The chain was built from TRBV7-6 and TRBJ2-4; tentative D gene TRBD2, with 6 bases matching. The source was PBMCs from the stem cell graft donor, collected from the stem cell graft. This receptor was obtained from a human donor who donated a stem cell graft to a child with combined immunodeficiency. The CDR3 protein sequence reads: CASSLAVARAEGNIQYF. The bases are TGTGCCAGCAGCTTAGCGGTGGCTCGGGCGGAGGGGAACATTCAGTACTTC.